The 22 T cell receptor beta chains given below trace back to one sample, sequenced in a study of radiation and T cells in renal cell carcinoma. Time point reported: baseline pretreatment blood. Indicated treatment: 15 Gy SBRT to primary tumor, nephrectomy 4 weeks later. Using immunoSEQ multiplex PCR, the repertoire was profiled, and TCRdb retains in-frame clones only, with some absent. The sample lists about 91,000 clones; roughly four fifths were seen once. This material consisted of blood, taken from a patient whose treatment included radiotherapy and nephrectomy. Source of these receptors: a man in his 60s with renal cell carcinoma.

This clone showed up just once. The V gene is TRBV6-5, the J gene TRBJ1-5; TRBD1 matches at 8 bases. This CDR3 is built from 15 residues. Germline V gives CDR1 MNHEY, CDR2 SVGAGI. The V and J ends lost 6 bases and 1 base, in that order; junction bases with no gene match: 5. The CDR3 region has the DNA TGTGCCAGCAGCGGCAGGGGGCAAAGCAATCAGCCCCAGCATTTT. The encoded protein is CASSGRGQSNQPQHF.

The V gene is TRBV6-6, the J gene TRBJ2-3; the D call may be TRBD1 or TRBD2 (6 bases each). Trimming shortened V by 2 bases and J by 2 bases, and 11 bases separated the two germline ends. CDR3 length: 15 amino acids. Germline loops: CDR1 MNHNY, CDR2 SVGAGI (reference sequence). The CDR3 DNA is TGTGCCAGCAGTTACGCGGGGACAAACACAGATACGCAGTATTTT. As protein: CASSYAGTNTDTQYF.

This clone occurred once. The chain combines TRBV5-1 with TRBJ2-1, with D unresolved. The V end lost 1 base, the J end lost 6 bases, and 8 bases lay between the germline ends. The CDR3 extends over 13 amino acids. Germline values: CDR1 SGHRS, CDR2 YFSETQ. The CDR3 is CASSLSPSNEQFF. CDR3 in DNA: TGCGCCAGCAGCTTGTCACCCTCCAATGAGCAGTTCTTC.

This rearrangement joins TRBV12-1 to TRBJ1-5. TRBV12-1 is a pseudogene segment. The CDR3 contains 13 residues. The CDR3 loop reads CASSFEPRQPQHF. The CDR3, as DNA: TGTGCCAGCAGCTTCGAACCAAGGCAGCCCCAGCATTTT.

The rearrangement links TRBV7-6 to TRBJ1-5; 7 nucleotides line up with TRBD1. With V trimmed by 4 bases and J by 7 bases, 7 bases remained unmatched. The germline CDR1 and CDR2 sequences are SGHVS and FNYEAQ. The CDR3 has 14 amino acids. CDR3 loop: CASSSGGLGQPQHF. In DNA form, the CDR3 reads TGTGCCAGCAGCTCAGGGGGGCTAGGACAGCCCCAGCATTTT.

This chain links TRBV7-2 with TRBJ2-1, with TRBD2 identical over 10 bases. Germline V gene sequence: CDR1 SGHTA, CDR2 FQGNSA. Trimming at V came to 3 bases and at J to 2 bases, leaving 1 base not matched to a gene. The CDR3 loop spans 15 amino acids. The CDR3 DNA reads as TGTGCCAGCAGCTTTACTAGCGGGACCTACAATGAGCAGTTCTTC. It encodes CASSFTSGTYNEQFF.

The chain combines TRBV7-2 with TRBJ2-4; D remains unclear. In germline, CDR1 is SGHTA, CDR2 FQGNSA. The CDR3 has 13 amino acids. Trimming left V 0 bases short and J 7 bases short, with 7 bases between. The CDR3 bases are TGTGCCAGCAGCTTAGCCGGAAATAACATTCAGTACTTC. This codes for CASSLAGNNIQYF.

The rearrangement uses TRBV7-2 and TRBJ2-7; D remains unclear. Germline values: CDR1 SGHTA, CDR2 FQGNSA. V lost 1 base and J 6 bases, leaving 19 bases between the germline ends. The CDR3 runs to 16 residues. The CDR3 loop reads CASSLVGSPLSREQYF. The CDR3 region has the DNA TGTGCCAGCAGCTTAGTCGGTAGCCCTCTCTCCCGCGAGCAGTACTTC.

This chain joins TRBV6-6 and TRBJ2-7, with TRBD1 matching 7 bases. J lost 6 bases, V lost 5 bases, and 13 bases had no gene match. Germline V gene lookup returns CDR1 MNHNY and CDR2 SVGAGI (reference sequence). The CDR3 covers 15 residues. CDR3 coding DNA: TGTGCCAGCAGTCCCCGACAGGGCCAACGAACCGAGCAGTACTTC. Amino acid sequence: CASSPRQGQRTEQYF.

The chain links TRBV10-3 to TRBJ2-7, with 9 bases that match TRBD1. Germline V gene data show CDR1 as ENHRY and CDR2 as SYGVKD. V was clipped by 10 bases and J by 3 bases; unmatched bases: 10. The CDR3 spans 14 residues. The CDR3 DNA sequence: TGTGCCACCACGGAGGGACAGGGAGGCTACGAGCAGTACTTC. Residues: CATTEGQGGYEQYF.

The V and J genes are TRBV6-1 and TRBJ2-5; TRBD2 agrees at 7 bases. Germline V lookup: CDR1 MNHNS, CDR2 SASEGT. The CDR3 loop spans 12 amino acids. J gave up 3 bases and V 5 bases, and 0 bases lay outside the gene matches. CDR3 DNA: TGTGCCAGCAGTCTAGCGGAAGAGACCCAGTACTTC. As protein: CASSLAEETQYF.

This clone is a singleton in its sample. The chain uses TRBV4-1 and TRBJ2-5; 11 nucleotides match TRBD2. Trimming took 6 bases from V and 4 from J; bases not matched to a gene: 13. Germline lookup yields CDR1 MGHRA and CDR2 YSYEKL. The length of the CDR3 is 17 residues. CDR3 region: CASSPRALAGEGETQYF. The CDR3 DNA sequence: TGCGCCAGCAGTCCGCGGGCACTAGCGGGAGAGGGAGAGACCCAGTACTTC.

The chain is built from TRBV5-8 and TRBJ1-4; 9 nucleotides match TRBD1. V lost 4 bases and J lost 8; bases outside the gene matches: 6. Germline lookup yields CDR1 SGHTS and CDR2 YDEGEE. The CDR3 length is 14 residues. Here the CDR3 reads CASSRDRVEEKLFF. CDR3 nucleotide sequence: TGTGCCAGCAGCCGGGACAGGGTGGAAGAAAAACTGTTTTTT.

The rearrangement joins TRBV5-4 to TRBJ2-7, with D tentatively TRBD1 (5 bases). The CDR3 is 16 residues long. The germline gives CDR1 SGHNT, CDR2 YYREEE (reference sequence). Trimming left V 0 bases short and J 0 bases short, with 13 bases between. CDR3: CASSLAGRVGSYEQYF. CDR3 nucleotide sequence: TGTGCCAGCAGCTTGGCCGGCAGGGTGGGCTCCTACGAGCAGTACTTC.

The chain recombines TRBV7-2 with TRBJ2-1; 7 bases align to TRBD2. This CDR3 region has 14 residues. V shed 0 bases, J shed 9 bases, and the junction held 5 bases outside the gene matches. Per germline, CDR1 SGHTA and CDR2 FQGNSA. CDR3 sequence reads: CASSLAQSGGEQFF. Written as DNA, the CDR3 is TGTGCCAGCAGCTTAGCGCAATCGGGGGGTGAGCAGTTCTTC.

The rearrangement links TRBV6-1 to TRBJ2-5, with 8 bases that match TRBD1. Unmatched junction bases numbered 7, after V lost 5 bases and J lost 5 bases. Germline CDR1 is MNHNS and CDR2 is SASEGT. The CDR3 covers 14 residues. In DNA, the CDR3 is TGTGCCAGCAGTCCCCGAACAGGGGGGGAGACCCAGTACTTC. Residues: CASSPRTGGETQYF.

The J gene is TRBJ1-3, the V gene TRBV10-2; 7 bases fit TRBD1. V lost 3 bases, J lost 2 bases, and 1 base stayed unmatched. Germline CDR1 is WSHSY and CDR2 is SAAADI. The CDR3 has 14 amino acids. CDR3 bases: TGCGCCAGCAGTGAAGACAGGGCTGGAAACACCATATATTTT. Translating gives CASSEDRAGNTIYF.

The chain employs TRBV10-1 and TRBJ2-3, with D perhaps TRBD1 (6 bases). Trimming pared 0 bases from V and 5 bases from J, leaving 15 bases between. This CDR3 is built from 16 residues. Looked up from germline, CDR1 is WNHNN and CDR2 is SYGVQD (reference sequence). The CDR3 DNA reads TGCGCCAGCAGTGAGTCGTCAGGGGTCGCCAGAGATACGCAGTATTTT. Residues: CASSESSGVARDTQYF.

J is TRBJ2-1 and V is TRBV7-9; D not resolved. There are 14 residues in the CDR3. Germline lookup yields CDR1 SEHNR and CDR2 FQNEAQ (reference sequence). V was shortened by 2 bases and J by 0 bases, with 5 bases between the two germline ends. CDR3 loop: CASSLSRSYNEQFF. CDR3 coding DNA: TGTGCCAGCAGCTTATCCCGCTCCTACAATGAGCAGTTCTTC.

The V and J genes are TRBV18 and TRBJ2-6; D gene uncertain. Per the germline V gene, CDR1 is KGHSH and CDR2 is LQKENI. V shed 2 bases and J shed 0 bases, with 14 bases lying between them. This CDR3 has 18 residues. CDR3 coding DNA: TGTGCCAGCTCACCAAATGGGAAGGCGGCCTCTGGGGCCAACGTCCTGACTTTC. Its translation is CASSPNGKAASGANVLTF.

The chain links TRBV5-5 to TRBJ2-2; TRBD2 matches at 7 bases. The CDR3 has 17 residues. The germline V gene encodes CDR1 SGHKS and CDR2 YYEKEE (reference sequence). V lost 6 bases, J lost 1 base, and 12 bases stayed unmatched. CDR3 DNA: TGTGCCAGCACAAACACGAAAGGCGGGAGGAACACCGGGGAGCTGTTTTTT. Translation gives CASTNTKGGRNTGELFF.

DNA for the CDR3: TGTGCCAGCAGCCATAGGACAGGGGGCGCCTACAATGAGCAGTTCTTC. Translating gives CASSHRTGGAYNEQFF. This rearrangement joins TRBV5-8 to TRBJ2-1, with TRBD1 matching over 11 bases. This CDR3 contains 16 residues. After removal of 4 bases from V and 2 bases from J, the junction contained 5 bases not matched to a gene. CDR1 and CDR2 (germline): SGHTS, YDEGEE.